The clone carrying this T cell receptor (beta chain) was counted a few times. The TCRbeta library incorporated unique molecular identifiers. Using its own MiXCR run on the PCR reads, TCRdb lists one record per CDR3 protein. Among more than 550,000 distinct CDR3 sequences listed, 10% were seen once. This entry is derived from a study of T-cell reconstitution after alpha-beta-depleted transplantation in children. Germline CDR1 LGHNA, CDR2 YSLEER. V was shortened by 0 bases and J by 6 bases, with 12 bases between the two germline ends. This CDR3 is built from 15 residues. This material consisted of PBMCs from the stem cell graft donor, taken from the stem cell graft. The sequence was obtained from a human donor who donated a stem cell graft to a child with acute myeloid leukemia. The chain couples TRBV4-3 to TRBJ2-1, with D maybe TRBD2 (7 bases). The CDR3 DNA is TGCGCCAGCAGCCAAGACAGGGGAGGGGCCAATGAGCAGTTCTTC. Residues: CASSQDRGGANEQFF.